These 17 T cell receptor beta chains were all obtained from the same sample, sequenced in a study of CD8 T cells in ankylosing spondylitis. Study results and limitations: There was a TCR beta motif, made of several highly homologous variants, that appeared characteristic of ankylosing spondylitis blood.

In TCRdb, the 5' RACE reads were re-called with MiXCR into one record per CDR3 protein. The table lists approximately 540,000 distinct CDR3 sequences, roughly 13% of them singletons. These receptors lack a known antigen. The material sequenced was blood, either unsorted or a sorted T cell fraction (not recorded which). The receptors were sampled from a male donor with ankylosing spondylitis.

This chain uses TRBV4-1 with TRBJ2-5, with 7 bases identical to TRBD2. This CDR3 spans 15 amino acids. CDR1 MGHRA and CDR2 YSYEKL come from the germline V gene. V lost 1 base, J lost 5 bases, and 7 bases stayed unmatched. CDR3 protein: CASSQALAEGETQYF. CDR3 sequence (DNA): TGCGCCAGCAGCCAAGCTCTAGCGGAGGGGGAGACCCAGTACTTC.

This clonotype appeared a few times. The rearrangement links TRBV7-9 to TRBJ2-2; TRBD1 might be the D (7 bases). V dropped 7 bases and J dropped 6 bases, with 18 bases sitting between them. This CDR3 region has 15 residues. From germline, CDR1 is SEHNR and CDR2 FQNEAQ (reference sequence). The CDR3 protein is CASTRGGRGAGELFF. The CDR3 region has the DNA TGTGCCAGCACCCGAGGTGGCAGGGGGGCCGGGGAGCTGTTTTTT.

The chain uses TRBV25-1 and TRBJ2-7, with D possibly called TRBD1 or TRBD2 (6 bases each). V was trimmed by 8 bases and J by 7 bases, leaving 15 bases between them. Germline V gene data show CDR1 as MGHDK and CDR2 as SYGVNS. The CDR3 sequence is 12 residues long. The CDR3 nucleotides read TGTGCCAGCGCCCAACCGGGGGCTGAGCAGTACTTC. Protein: CASAQPGAEQYF.

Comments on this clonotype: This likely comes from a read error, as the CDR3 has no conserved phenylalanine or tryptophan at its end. The CDR3 here is CASSIEWAMNTEAFL. The DNA for the CDR3 is TGTGCCAGTAGTATCGAGTGGGCGATGAACACTGAAGCTTTCCTT. The chain employs TRBV19 and TRBJ1-1; no firm D call. The V gene's germline CDR1 is LNHDA and CDR2 SQIVND (reference sequence). The CDR3 is made up of 15 amino acids. V gave up 3 bases and J gave up 0 bases, with 11 bases separating them.

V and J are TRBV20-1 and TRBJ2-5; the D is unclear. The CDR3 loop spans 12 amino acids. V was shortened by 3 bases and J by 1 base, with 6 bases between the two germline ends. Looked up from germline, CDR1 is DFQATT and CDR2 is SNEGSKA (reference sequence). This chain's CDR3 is CSASSIQETQYF. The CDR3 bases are TGCAGTGCTAGTTCCATCCAAGAGACCCAGTACTTC.

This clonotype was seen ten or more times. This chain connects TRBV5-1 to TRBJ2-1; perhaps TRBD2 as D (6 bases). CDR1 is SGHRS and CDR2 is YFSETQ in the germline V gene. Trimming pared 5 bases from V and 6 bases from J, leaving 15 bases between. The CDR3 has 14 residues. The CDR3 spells CASSPGTSTNEQFF. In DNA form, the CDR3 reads TGCGCCAGCAGTCCCGGGACTTCGACCAATGAGCAGTTCTTC.

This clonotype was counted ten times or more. As DNA, the CDR3 is TGCGCCAGCAGCTTAGGAGACGAAAGGGTGGCAGCTTTCTTT. This sequence encodes CASSLGDERVAAFF. The V gene is TRBV5-1, the J gene TRBJ1-1, with D unclear. In germline, CDR1 is SGHRS, CDR2 YFSETQ. Trimming removed 2 bases from V and 10 bases from J, with 18 bases in between. CDR3 length: 14 amino acids.

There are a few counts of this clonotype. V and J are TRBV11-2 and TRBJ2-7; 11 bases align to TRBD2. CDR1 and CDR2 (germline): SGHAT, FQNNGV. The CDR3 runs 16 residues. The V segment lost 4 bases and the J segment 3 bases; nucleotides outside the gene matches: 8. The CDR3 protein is CASSSGILAGDYEQYV. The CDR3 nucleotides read TGTGCCAGCAGCTCAGGGATACTAGCGGGAGACTACGAGCAGTACGTC.

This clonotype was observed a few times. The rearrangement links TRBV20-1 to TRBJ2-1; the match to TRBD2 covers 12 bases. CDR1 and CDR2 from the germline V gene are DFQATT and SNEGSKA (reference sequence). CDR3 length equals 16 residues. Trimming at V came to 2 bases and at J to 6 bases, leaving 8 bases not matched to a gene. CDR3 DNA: TGCAGTGCTAGATCCCCCCTAGCGGGAGGGCCCAATGAGCAGTTCTTC. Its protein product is CSARSPLAGGPNEQFF.

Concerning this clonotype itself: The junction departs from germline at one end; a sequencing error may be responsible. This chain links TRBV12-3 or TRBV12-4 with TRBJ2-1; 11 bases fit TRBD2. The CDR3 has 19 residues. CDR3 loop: CTSSFSGSGRAESYNEQFF. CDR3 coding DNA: TGTACCAGCAGTTTTAGCGGTAGCGGGAGGGCCGAGTCCTACAATGAGCAGTTCTTC.

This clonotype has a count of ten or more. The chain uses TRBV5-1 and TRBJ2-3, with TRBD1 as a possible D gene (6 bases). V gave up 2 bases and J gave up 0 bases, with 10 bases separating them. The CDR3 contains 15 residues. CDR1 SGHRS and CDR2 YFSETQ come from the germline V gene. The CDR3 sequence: CASSFPGASTDTQYF. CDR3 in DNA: TGCGCCAGCAGCTTTCCAGGGGCAAGCACAGATACGCAGTATTTT.

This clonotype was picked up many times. In DNA form, the CDR3 reads TGTGCCAGCAGCATAAGCGGGAGTTACACAGATACGCAGTATTTT. It encodes CASSISGSYTDTQYF. This sequence joins TRBV12-3 or TRBV12-4 and TRBJ2-3; 8 bases align to TRBD2. The CDR3 consists of 15 residues. V gave up 6 bases and J gave up 2 bases; unmatched junction bases: 7.

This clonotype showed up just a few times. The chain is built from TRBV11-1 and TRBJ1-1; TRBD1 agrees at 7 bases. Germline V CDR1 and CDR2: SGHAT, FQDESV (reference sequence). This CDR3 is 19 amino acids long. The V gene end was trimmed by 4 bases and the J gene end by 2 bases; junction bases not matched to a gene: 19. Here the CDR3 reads CASSSFAFRDRAKNTEAFF. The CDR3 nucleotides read TGTGCCAGCAGCTCCTTTGCTTTCCGAGACAGGGCGAAAAACACTGAAGCTTTCTTT. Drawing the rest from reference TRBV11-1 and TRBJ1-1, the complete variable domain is EAEVAQSPRYKITEKSQAVAFWCDPISGHATLYWYRQILGQGPELLVQFQDESVVDDSQLPKDRFSAERLKGVDSTLKIQPAELGDSAMYLCASSSFAFRDRAKNTEAFFGQGTRLTVV.

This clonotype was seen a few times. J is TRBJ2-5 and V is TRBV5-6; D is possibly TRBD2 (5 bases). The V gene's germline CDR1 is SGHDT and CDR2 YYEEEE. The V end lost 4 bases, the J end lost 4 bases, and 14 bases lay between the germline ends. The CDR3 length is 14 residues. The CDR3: CASSPGVGVETQYF. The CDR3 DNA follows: TGTGCCAGCAGCCCTGGCGTCGGGGTAGAGACCCAGTACTTC. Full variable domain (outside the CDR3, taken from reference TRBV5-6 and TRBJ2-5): DAGVTQSPTHLIKTRGQQVTLRCSPKSGHDTVSWYQQALGQGPQFIFQYYEEEERQRGNFPDRFSGHQFPNYSSELNVNALLLGDSALYLCASSPGVGVETQYFGPGTRLLVL.

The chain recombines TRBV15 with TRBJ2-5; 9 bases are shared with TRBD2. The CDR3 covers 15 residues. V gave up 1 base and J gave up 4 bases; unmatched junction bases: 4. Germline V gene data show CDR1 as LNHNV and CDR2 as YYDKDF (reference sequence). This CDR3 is CATSRVAGGRETQYF. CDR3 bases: TGTGCCACCAGCAGAGTGGCGGGAGGGAGAGAGACCCAGTACTTC.

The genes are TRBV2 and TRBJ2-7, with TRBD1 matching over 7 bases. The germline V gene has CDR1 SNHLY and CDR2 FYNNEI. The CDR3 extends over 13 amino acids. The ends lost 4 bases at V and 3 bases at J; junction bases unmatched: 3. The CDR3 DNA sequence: TGTGCCAGCAGTGCGGACAGGCTCTACGAGCAGTACTTC. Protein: CASSADRLYEQYF.

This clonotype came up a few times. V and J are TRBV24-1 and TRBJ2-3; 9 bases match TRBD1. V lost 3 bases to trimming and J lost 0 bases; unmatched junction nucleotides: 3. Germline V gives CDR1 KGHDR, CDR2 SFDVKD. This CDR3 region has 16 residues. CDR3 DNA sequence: TGTGCCACCAGTGATCCCGGACAGGGGAGCACAGATACGCAGTATTTT. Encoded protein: CATSDPGQGSTDTQYF.